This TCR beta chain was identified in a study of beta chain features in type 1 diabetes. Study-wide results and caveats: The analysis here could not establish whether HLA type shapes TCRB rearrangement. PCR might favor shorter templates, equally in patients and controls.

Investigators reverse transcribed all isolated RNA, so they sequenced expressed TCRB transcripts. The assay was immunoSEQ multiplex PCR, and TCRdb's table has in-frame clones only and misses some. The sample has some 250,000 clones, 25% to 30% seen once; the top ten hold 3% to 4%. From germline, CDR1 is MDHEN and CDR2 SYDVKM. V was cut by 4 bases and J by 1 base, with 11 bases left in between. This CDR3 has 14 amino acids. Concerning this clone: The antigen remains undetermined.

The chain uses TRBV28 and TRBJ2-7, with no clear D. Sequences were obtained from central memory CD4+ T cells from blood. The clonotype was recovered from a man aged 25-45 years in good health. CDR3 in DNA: TGTGCCAGCAGTTCCACCTCTGGATCCTACGAGCAGTACTTC. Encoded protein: CASSSTSGSYEQYF.